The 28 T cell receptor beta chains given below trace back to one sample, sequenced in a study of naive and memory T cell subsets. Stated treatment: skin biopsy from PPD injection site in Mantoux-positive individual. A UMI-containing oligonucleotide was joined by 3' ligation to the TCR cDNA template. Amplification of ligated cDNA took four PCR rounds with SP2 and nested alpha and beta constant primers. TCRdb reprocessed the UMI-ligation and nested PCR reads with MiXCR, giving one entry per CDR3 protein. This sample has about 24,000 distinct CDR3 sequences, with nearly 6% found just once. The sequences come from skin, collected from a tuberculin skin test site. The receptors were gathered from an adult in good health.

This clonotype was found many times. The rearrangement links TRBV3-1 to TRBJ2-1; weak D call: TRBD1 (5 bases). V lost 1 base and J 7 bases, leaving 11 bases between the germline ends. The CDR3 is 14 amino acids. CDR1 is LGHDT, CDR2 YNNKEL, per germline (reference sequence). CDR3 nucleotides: TGTGCCAGCAGCCAAGCAGGCAGGGTGAATGAGCAGTTCTTC. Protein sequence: CASSQAGRVNEQFF.

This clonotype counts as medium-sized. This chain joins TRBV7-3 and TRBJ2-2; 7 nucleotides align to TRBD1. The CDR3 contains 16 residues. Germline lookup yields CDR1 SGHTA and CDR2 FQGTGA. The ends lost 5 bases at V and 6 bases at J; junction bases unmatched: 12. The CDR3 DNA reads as TGTGCCAGCAGCCCCACCCAGGGGGTAAGGGCCGGGGAGCTGTTTTTT. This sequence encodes CASSPTQGVRAGELFF.

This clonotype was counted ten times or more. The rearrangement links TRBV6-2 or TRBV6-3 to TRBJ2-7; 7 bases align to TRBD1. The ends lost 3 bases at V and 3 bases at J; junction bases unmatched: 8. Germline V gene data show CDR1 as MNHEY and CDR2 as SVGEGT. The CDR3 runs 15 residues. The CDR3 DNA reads TGTGCCAGCAGTTATTGGACAGGTCACTTCTACGAGCAGTACTTC. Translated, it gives CASSYWTGHFYEQYF.

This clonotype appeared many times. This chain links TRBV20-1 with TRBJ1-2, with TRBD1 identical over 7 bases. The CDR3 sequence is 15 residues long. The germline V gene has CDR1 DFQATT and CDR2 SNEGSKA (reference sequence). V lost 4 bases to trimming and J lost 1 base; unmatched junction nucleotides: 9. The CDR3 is CSANNRGTVNYGYTF. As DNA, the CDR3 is TGCAGTGCTAACAACAGGGGTACGGTTAACTATGGCTACACCTTC.

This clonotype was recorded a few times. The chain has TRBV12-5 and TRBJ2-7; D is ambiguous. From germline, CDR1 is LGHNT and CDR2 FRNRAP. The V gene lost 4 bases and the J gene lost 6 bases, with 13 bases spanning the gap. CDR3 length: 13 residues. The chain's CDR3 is CASGSGAGIEQYF. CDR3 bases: TGTGCTAGTGGTTCGGGTGCCGGAATCGAGCAGTACTTC.

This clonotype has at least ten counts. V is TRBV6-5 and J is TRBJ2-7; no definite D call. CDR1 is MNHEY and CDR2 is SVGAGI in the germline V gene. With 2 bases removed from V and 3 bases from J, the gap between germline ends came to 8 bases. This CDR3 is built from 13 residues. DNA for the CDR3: TGTGCCAGCAGTTACCTTCCGGGCTACGAGCAGTACTTC. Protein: CASSYLPGYEQYF.

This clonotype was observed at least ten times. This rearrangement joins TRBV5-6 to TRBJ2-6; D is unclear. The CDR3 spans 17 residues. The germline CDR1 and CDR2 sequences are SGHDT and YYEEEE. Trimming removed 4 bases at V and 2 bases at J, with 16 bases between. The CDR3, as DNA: TGTGCCAGCAGCCACCCATCCGGTGGCCCTGGGGCCAACGTCCTGACTTTC. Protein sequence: CASSHPSGGPGANVLTF.

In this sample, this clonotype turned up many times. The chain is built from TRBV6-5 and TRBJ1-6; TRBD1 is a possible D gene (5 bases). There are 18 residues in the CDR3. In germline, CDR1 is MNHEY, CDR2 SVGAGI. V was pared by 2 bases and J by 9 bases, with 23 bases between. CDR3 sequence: CASSYGSQWGPKGSPLHF. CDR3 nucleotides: TGTGCCAGCAGTTACGGATCCCAATGGGGCCCTAAGGGTTCACCCCTCCACTTT.

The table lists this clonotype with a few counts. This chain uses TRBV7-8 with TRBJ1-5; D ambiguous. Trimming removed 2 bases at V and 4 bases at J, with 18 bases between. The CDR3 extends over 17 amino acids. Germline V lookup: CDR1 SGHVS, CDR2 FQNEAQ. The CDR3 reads CASSLRVLAKGNQPQHF. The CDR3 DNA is TGTGCCAGCAGCTTACGGGTCTTAGCTAAAGGTAATCAGCCCCAGCATTTT.

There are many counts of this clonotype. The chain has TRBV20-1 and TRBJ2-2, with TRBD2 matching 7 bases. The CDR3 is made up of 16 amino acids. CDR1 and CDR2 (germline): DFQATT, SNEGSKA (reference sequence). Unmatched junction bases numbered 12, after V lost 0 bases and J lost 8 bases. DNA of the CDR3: TGCAGTGCTAGAGATCCCAATGTGGGGGGGATGGGGGAGCTGTTTTTT. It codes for CSARDPNVGGMGELFF.

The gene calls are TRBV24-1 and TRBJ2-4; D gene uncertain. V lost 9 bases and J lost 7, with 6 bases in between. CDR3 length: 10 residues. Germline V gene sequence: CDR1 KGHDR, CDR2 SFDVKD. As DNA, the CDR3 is TGTGCCACCGCCTTTAACATTCAGTACTTC. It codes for CATAFNIQYF.

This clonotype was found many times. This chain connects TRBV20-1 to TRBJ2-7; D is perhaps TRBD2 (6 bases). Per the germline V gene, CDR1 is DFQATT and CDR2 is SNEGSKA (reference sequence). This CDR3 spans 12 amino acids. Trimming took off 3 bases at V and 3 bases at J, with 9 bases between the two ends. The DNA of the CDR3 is TGCAGTGCTAGTAGCGGATTCTACGAGCAGTACTTC. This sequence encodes CSASSGFYEQYF.

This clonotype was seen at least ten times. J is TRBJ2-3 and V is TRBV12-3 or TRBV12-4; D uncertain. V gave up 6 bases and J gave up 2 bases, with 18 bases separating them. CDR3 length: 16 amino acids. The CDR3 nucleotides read TGTGCCAGCAGCCCCCCCGGAATGAGCTACACAGATACGCAGTATTTT. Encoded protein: CASSPPGMSYTDTQYF.

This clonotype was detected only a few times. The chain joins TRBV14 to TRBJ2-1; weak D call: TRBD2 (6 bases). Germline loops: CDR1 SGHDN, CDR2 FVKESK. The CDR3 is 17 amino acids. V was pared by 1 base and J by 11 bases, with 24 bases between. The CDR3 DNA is TGTGCCAGCAGCCAAGGGTCGGGACTCCCCCCTCGCACCCAGCAGTTCTTC. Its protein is CASSQGSGLPPRTQQFF.

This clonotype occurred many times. The CDR3 sequence: CASSAGPPGYNEQFF. The CDR3 DNA sequence: TGTGCCAGCAGCGCCGGGCCCCCGGGCTACAATGAGCAGTTCTTC. The chain links TRBV9 to TRBJ2-1; D unclear. Trimming removed 3 bases at V and 3 bases at J, with 13 bases between. The germline V gene has CDR1 SGDLS and CDR2 YYNGEE. This CDR3 has 15 residues.

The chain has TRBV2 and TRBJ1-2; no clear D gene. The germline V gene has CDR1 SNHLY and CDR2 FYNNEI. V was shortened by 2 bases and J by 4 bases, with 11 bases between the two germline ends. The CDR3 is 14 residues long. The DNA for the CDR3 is TGTGCCAGCAGTGAAAAGATGACCTCCTATGGCTACACCTTC. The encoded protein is CASSEKMTSYGYTF.

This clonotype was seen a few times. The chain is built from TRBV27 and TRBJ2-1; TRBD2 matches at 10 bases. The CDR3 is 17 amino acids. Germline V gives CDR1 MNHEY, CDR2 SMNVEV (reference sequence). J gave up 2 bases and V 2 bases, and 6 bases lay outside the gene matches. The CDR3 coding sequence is TGTGCCAGCAGTTTAAAGGCTAGCGGGAGCCCCTACAATGAGCAGTTCTTC. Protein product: CASSLKASGSPYNEQFF.

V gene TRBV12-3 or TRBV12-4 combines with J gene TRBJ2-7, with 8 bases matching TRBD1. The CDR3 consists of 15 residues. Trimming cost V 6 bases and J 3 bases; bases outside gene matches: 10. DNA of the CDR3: TGTGCCAGCAGCTGGGGGTACACAGGGGGCTACGAGCAGTACTTC. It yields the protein CASSWGYTGGYEQYF.

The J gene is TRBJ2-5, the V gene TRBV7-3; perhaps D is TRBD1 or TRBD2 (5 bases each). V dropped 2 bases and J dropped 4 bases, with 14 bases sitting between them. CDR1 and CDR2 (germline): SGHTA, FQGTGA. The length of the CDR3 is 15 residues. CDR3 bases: TGTGCCAGCAGCTTAGCTCGTAGCGACAGAGAGACCCAGTACTTC. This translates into CASSLARSDRETQYF. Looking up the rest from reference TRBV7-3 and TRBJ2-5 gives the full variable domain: GAGVSQTPSNKVTEKGKYVELRCDPISGHTALYWYRQSLGQGPEFLIYFQGTGAADDSGLPNDRFFAVRPEGSVSTLKIQRTERGDSAVYLCASSLARSDRETQYFGPGTRLLVL.

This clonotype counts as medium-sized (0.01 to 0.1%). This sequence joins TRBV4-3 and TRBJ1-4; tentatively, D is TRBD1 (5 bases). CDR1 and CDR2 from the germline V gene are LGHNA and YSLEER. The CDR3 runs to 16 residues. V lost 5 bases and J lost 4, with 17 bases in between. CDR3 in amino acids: CASSSRPQGNNEKLFF. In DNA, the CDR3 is TGCGCCAGCAGCTCGCGCCCGCAGGGTAATAATGAAAAACTGTTTTTT.

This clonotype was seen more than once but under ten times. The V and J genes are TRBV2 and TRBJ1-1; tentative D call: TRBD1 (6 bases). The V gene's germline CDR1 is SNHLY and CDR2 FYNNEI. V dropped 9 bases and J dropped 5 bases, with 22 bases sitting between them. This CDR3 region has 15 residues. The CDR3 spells CAREGRTEGITEAFF. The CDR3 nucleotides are TGTGCCAGAGAGGGACGGACAGAAGGTATAACTGAAGCTTTCTTT. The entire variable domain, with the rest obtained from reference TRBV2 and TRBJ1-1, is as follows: EPEVTQTPSHQVTQMGQEVILRCVPISNHLYFYWYRQILGQKVEFLVSFYNNEISEKSEIFDDQFSVERPDGSNFTLKIRSTKLEDSAMYFCAREGRTEGITEAFFGQGTRLTVV.

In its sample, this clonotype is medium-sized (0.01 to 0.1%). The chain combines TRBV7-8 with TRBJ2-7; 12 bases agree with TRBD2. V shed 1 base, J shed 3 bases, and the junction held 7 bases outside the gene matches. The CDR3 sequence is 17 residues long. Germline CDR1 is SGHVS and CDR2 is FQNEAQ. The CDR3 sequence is CASSLESASGRVYEQYF. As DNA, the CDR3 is TGTGCCAGCAGCTTAGAATCGGCTAGCGGGAGGGTCTACGAGCAGTACTTC.

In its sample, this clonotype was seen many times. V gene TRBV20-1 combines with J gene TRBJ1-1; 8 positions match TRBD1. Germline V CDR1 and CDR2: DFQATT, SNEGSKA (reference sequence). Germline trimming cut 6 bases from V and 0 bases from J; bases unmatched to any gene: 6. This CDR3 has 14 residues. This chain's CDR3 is CSAHGQGVNTEAFF. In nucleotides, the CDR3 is TGCAGTGCCCACGGACAGGGAGTGAACACTGAAGCTTTCTTT.

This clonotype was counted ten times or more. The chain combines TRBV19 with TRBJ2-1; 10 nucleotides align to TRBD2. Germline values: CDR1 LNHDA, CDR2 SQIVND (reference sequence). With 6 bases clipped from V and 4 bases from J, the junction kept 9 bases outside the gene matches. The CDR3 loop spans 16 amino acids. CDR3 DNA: TGTGCCAGTAGGAAATCGATAGCGGGAGGTTACAATGAGCAGTTCTTC. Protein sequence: CASRKSIAGGYNEQFF.

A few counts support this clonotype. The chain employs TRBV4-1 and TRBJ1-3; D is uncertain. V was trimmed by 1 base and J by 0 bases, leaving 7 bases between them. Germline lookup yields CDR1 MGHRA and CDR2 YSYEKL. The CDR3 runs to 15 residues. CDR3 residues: CASSQVLSSGNTIYF. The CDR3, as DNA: TGCGCCAGCAGCCAAGTCCTAAGCTCTGGAAACACCATATATTTT.

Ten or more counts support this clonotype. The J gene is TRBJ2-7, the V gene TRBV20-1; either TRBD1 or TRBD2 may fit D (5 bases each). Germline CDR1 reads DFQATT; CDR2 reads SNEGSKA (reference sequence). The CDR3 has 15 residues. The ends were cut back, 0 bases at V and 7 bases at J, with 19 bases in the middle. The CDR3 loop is CSARDPGEKGWEQYF. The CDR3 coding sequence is TGCAGTGCTAGAGATCCCGGGGAAAAGGGGTGGGAGCAGTACTTC.

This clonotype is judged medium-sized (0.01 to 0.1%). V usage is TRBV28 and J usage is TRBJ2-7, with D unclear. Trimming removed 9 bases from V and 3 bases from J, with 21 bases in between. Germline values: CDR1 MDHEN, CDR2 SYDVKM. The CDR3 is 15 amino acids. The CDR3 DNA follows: TGTGCCAGGTTATTCGGAGCCCATCGTCACTACGAGCAGTACTTC. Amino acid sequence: CARLFGAHRHYEQYF.

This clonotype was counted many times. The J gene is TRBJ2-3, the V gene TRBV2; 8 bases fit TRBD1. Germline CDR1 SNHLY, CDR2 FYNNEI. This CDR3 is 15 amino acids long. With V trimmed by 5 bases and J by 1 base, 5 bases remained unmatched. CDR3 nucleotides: TGTGCCAGCAGTCCTCCGGGACAGGGCACAGATACGCAGTATTTT. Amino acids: CASSPPGQGTDTQYF.